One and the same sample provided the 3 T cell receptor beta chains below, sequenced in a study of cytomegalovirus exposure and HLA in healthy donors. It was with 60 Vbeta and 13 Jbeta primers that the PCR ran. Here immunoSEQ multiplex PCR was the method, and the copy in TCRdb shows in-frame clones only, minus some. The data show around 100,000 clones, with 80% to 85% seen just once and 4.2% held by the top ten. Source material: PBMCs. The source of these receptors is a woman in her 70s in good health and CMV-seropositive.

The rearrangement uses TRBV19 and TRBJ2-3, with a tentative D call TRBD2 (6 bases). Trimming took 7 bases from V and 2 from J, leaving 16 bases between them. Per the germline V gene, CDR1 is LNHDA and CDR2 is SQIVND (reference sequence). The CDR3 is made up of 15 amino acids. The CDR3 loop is CASNRGGTHTDTQYF. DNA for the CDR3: TGTGCCAGTAACCGAGGCGGGACTCACACAGATACGCAGTATTTT. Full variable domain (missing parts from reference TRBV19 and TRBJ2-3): DGGITQSPKYLFRKEGQNVTLSCEQNLNHDAMYWYRQDPGQGLRLIYYSQIVNDFQKGDIAEGYSVSREKKESFPLTVTSAQKNPTAFYLCASNRGGTHTDTQYFGPGTRLTVL.

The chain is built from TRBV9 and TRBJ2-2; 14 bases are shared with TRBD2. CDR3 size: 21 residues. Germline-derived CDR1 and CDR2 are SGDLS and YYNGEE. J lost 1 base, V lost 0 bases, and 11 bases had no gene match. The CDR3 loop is CASSVANWGGLAGGNTGELFF. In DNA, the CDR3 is TGTGCCAGCAGCGTAGCTAATTGGGGAGGACTAGCGGGAGGGAACACCGGGGAGCTGTTTTTT. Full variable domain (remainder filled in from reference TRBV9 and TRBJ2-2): DSGVTQTPKHLITATGQRVTLRCSPRSGDLSVYWYQQSLDQGLQFLIQYYNGEERAKGNILERFSAQQFPDLHSELNLSSLELGDSALYFCASSVANWGGLAGGNTGELFFGEGSRLTVL.

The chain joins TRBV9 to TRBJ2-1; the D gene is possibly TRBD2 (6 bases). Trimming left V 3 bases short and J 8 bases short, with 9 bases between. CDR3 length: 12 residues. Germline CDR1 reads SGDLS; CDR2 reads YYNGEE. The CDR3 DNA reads TGTGCCAGCAGCGGAGGGGAGGATGAGCAGTTCTTC. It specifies CASSGGEDEQFF. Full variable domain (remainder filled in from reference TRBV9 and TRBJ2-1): DSGVTQTPKHLITATGQRVTLRCSPRSGDLSVYWYQQSLDQGLQFLIQYYNGEERAKGNILERFSAQQFPDLHSELNLSSLELGDSALYFCASSGGEDEQFFGPGTRLTVL.